The rows below give T cell receptor beta chains drawn from one sample of a study of technical replicates of blood from several donors. The method was immunoSEQ multiplex PCR; TCRdb's version includes in-frame clones alone and lacks a portion of them. The data contain approximately 94,000 clones, roughly 95% of them singletons. Sequences were obtained from T cells isolated from PBMCs. Receptor source: a human donor in good health. Both conserved end residues are part of each CDR3. The D gene is left open where the match is weak. Only part of the rows carry a size: once, few, many, or a class if the clone is expanded.

cdr3_aa cdr3_nt v_call d_call j_call clone_size cdr3_length
CASSKLTGNTEAFF TGTGCCAGTAGTAAATTGACGGGGAACACTGAAGCTTTCTTT TRBV19 . TRBJ1-1 . 14
CASSIAGANEQFF TGTGCCAGCAGTATAGCGGGAGCTAATGAGCAGTTCTTC TRBV28 TRBD2 TRBJ2-1 . 13
CASMWALEQFF TGTGCCAGCATGTGGGCACTTGAGCAGTTCTTC TRBV25-1 . TRBJ2-1 . 11
CASSVEGQSYEQYF TGTGCCAGCAGCGTAGAGGGACAGAGCTACGAGCAGTACTTC TRBV9 TRBD1 TRBJ2-7 . 14
CASSLTSGRLDEQFF TGTGCCAGCAGCTTGACCAGCGGGAGGCTGGATGAGCAGTTCTTC TRBV5-4 TRBD2 TRBJ2-1 . 15
CASSERTGWTGELFF TGTGCCAGCAGCGAGAGGACAGGGTGGACCGGGGAGCTGTTTTTT TRBV6-5 TRBD1 TRBJ2-2 once 15
CAISGRGSNEQFF TGTGCCATCAGCGGTAGAGGATCCAATGAGCAGTTCTTC TRBV10-3 . TRBJ2-1 . 13
CASSPGLQGSYEQYF TGCGCCAGCAGCCCGGGCTTACAGGGTTCCTACGAGCAGTACTTC TRBV4-3 . TRBJ2-7 . 15
CASTNSNYGYTF TGTGCCAGCACGAACTCTAACTATGGCTACACCTTC TRBV6-6 . TRBJ1-2 . 12
CASTLEMRPHINF TGTGCCAGCACCCTAGAAATGAGGCCTCATATAAACTTC TRBV6-6 . TRBJ1-2 once 13
CASSNLGRSYNEQFF TGTGCCAGTAGTAATCTAGGGAGATCCTACAATGAGCAGTTCTTC TRBV19 . TRBJ2-1 . 15
CAISEAGLMNTEAFF TGTGCCATCAGTGAGGCGGGCCTCATGAACACTGAAGCTTTCTTT TRBV10-3 . TRBJ1-1 . 15
CASSGAGTAYGRKDQETQYF TGTGCCAGCAGTGGGGCGGGGACAGCCTACGGGAGAAAAGACCAAGAGACCCAGTACTTC TRBV2 . TRBJ2-5 once 20
CASSYGPGTGELFF TGTGCCAGCAGTTACGGGCCCGGCACCGGGGAGCTGTTTTTT TRBV6-6 . TRBJ2-2 . 14
CASSDLDSSYEQYF TGTGCCAGCAGTGACTTGGACAGTTCCTACGAGCAGTACTTC TRBV2 . TRBJ2-7 . 14
CASRMYLQGTNEKLFF TGTGCCAGTAGGATGTACCTACAGGGGACTAATGAAAAACTGTTTTTT TRBV19 TRBD1 TRBJ1-4 . 16
CAINGVADTQYF TGTGCCATCAATGGAGTCGCAGATACGCAGTATTTT TRBV10-3 . TRBJ2-3 . 12
CASSLVGVNEQFF TGCGCCAGCAGCTTGGTCGGGGTCAATGAGCAGTTCTTC TRBV5-1 . TRBJ2-1 once 13
CASGTNAYEQYF TGTGCCAGCGGGACAAACGCCTACGAGCAGTACTTC TRBV9 . TRBJ2-7 . 12
CAWSDLGLAEETQYF TGTGCCTGGAGTGACCTAGGACTAGCGGAAGAGACCCAGTACTTC TRBV30 TRBD2 TRBJ2-5 once 15
CASSVGSYGYTF TGTGCCAGCAGCGTAGGTTCGTATGGCTACACCTTC TRBV9 . TRBJ1-2 . 12
CASSWGWGEQYF TGTGCCAGCAGTTGGGGCTGGGGCGAGCAGTACTTC TRBV7-9 . TRBJ2-7 medium-sized 12
CASSVGPIPSGNTIYF TGTGCCAGCAGCGTAGGTCCAATTCCCTCTGGAAACACCATATATTTT TRBV9 . TRBJ1-3 . 16
CASNGGSHEQYF TGTGCCAGCAATGGCGGGAGCCACGAGCAGTACTTC TRBV6-5 TRBD2 TRBJ2-7 . 12
CASSYSNRDYEQYF TGTGCCAGCAGTTACTCGAACCGGGACTACGAGCAGTACTTC TRBV6-5 . TRBJ2-7 . 14
CASLVLTRVGEKLFF TGTGCCAGCCTCGTTCTGACGAGGGTGGGGGAAAAACTGTTTTTT TRBV7-9 . TRBJ1-4 . 15
CAIRLTDQETQYF TGTGCCATCAGGCTGACAGATCAAGAGACCCAGTACTTC TRBV10-3 . TRBJ2-5 once 13
CATKRLASSYEQYF TGCGCCACCAAAAGACTAGCGAGCTCCTACGAGCAGTACTTC TRBV4-1 TRBD2 TRBJ2-7 once 14
CASSFVQGYEQYF TGTGCCAGCAGTTTCGTCCAGGGCTACGAGCAGTACTTC TRBV28 . TRBJ2-7 . 13
CASRTGGANVLTF TGTGCCAGTAGAACAGGTGGGGCCAACGTCCTGACTTTC TRBV19 . TRBJ2-6 . 13
CASSQELGLAEARQETQYF TGTGCCAGCAGCCAAGAACTGGGACTAGCGGAGGCCAGACAAGAGACCCAGTACTTC TRBV4-2 TRBD2 TRBJ2-5 . 19
CASSFGGGIYYEQYF TGTGCCAGCAGCTTTGGGGGAGGGATCTACTACGAGCAGTACTTC TRBV7-3 TRBD2 TRBJ2-7 . 15
CASSPPGQGLYEQYF TGTGCCAGCAGTCCCCCCGGACAGGGCCTGTACGAGCAGTACTTC TRBV28 TRBD1 TRBJ2-7 . 15
CASRLSWLLAAYNEQFF TGCGCCAGCAGGCTTTCTTGGCTACTAGCGGCTTACAATGAGCAGTTCTTC TRBV5-1 TRBD2 TRBJ2-1 . 17
CASTFLGTDTQYF TGTGCCAGCACCTTCCTAGGCACAGATACGCAGTATTTT TRBV27 . TRBJ2-3 . 13
CASSLVDRAFSRETQYF TGTGCCAGCAGCCTCGTGGACAGGGCATTTTCCCGAGAGACCCAGTACTTC TRBV11-3 TRBD1 TRBJ2-5 . 17
CASSLGGTGMDEQFF TGCGCCAGCAGCTTAGGGGGGACAGGGATGGATGAGCAGTTCTTC TRBV5-1 TRBD1 TRBJ2-1 . 15
CASSDKSFRGGSSYNEQFF TGCGCCAGCAGCGACAAATCCTTTCGCGGGGGGAGCTCCTACAATGAGCAGTTCTTC TRBV5-1 TRBD2 TRBJ2-1 . 19
CASSKGLWVAGEAFF TGTGCCAGTAGTAAAGGCCTGTGGGTTGCGGGTGAAGCTTTCTTT TRBV28 . TRBJ1-1 . 15
CASSRGPQETQYF TGCGCCAGCAGCCGAGGGCCACAAGAGACCCAGTACTTC TRBV4-1 . TRBJ2-5 . 13
CASSLTGTSGFKDTQYF TGTGCCAGCAGCTTAACCGGGACTAGCGGGTTCAAAGATACGCAGTATTTT TRBV9 TRBD2 TRBJ2-3 . 17
CASSFTGTRGTDTQYF TGTGCCAGCAGCTTTACCGGGACTAGGGGCACAGATACGCAGTATTTT TRBV9 TRBD2 TRBJ2-3 . 16
CASSLVRGMGEQFF TGTGCCAGCAGTTTAGTGCGAGGGATGGGGGAGCAGTTCTTC TRBV28 . TRBJ2-1 . 14
CASSLAYRGPTEAFF TGTGCCAGCAGCTTGGCCTACAGGGGTCCCACTGAAGCTTTCTTT TRBV7-2 TRBD1 TRBJ1-1 . 15
CSVDSDSSYEQYF TGCAGCGTTGATTCGGACTCTTCCTACGAGCAGTACTTC TRBV29-1 . TRBJ2-7 . 13
CASSFYLRDEQFF TGTGCCAGCAGCTTCTATCTCAGGGATGAGCAGTTCTTC TRBV11-2 . TRBJ2-1 . 13
CASGGTGPLSTF TGTGCCAGCGGCGGGACAGGCCCGCTATCCACCTTC TRBV2 TRBD1 TRBJ1-2 . 12
CASSQDPNIQETQYF TGCGCCAGCAGCCAAGATCCCAACATCCAAGAGACCCAGTACTTC TRBV4-1 . TRBJ2-5 . 15
CASSQRTSGSRHEQYF TGTGCCAGCAGCCAAAGGACTAGCGGGAGTAGACACGAGCAGTACTTC TRBV4-2 TRBD2 TRBJ2-7 . 16
CASSLAVRYQETQYF TGTGCCAGCAGCTTAGCGGTCAGGTACCAAGAGACCCAGTACTTC TRBV7-6 . TRBJ2-5 . 15
CASSLGEISSGNTIYF TGTGCCAGCAGCTTAGGTGAAATCAGCTCTGGAAACACCATATATTTT TRBV7-6 . TRBJ1-3 . 16
CASSLVFYEQYF TGTGCCAGCAGCTTAGTCTTCTACGAGCAGTACTTC TRBV7-2 . TRBJ2-7 . 12
CASSSATSGTYEQYF TGTGCCAGCAGCAGTGCAACTAGCGGTACCTACGAGCAGTACTTC TRBV7-8 TRBD2 TRBJ2-7 once 15
CAISDMERLFF TGTGCCATCAGTGATATGGAGAGGCTGTTTTTT TRBV10-3 . TRBJ2-2 . 11
CASSTRGGSGGYYEQYF TGTGCCAGCAGCACCCGCGGGGGAAGCGGGGGGTACTACGAGCAGTACTTC TRBV21-1 . TRBJ2-7 . 17